This T cell receptor (beta chain) was sequenced during a study of T cells in Graves' hyperthyroidism and ophthalmopathy. The V segment lost 0 bases and the J segment 4 bases; nucleotides outside the gene matches: 8. The CDR3 loop spans 17 amino acids. Germline V gene data show CDR1 as MGHRA and CDR2 as YSYEKL. Researchers barred patients who had uncontrolled infection, other autoimmune disease, pregnancy or lactation. Authors of the study amplified TCR beta CDR3 regions from RNA transcripts. HTBI primers were employed in a first-round RT-PCR of the TCR CDR3. Each CDR3 protein is one row after TCRdb ran MiXCR on the multiplex PCR reads. The table has about 640,000 distinct CDR3 sequences, 20% seen once; the top ten hold around a third. This clonotype was picked up a small number of times.

The sample taken for sequencing was blood. This sequence originates from a man aged 25 to 45 with Graves' ophthalmopathy. The V and J genes are TRBV4-1 and TRBJ1-5; the match to TRBD1 covers 8 bases. In DNA form, the CDR3 reads TGCGCCAGCAGCCAAGATCTGTGGGACAGGAGGAATCAGCCCCAGCATTTT. This codes for CASSQDLWDRRNQPQHF.